Listed here are 3 T cell receptor beta chains from one sample, sequenced in a study of cytomegalovirus exposure and HLA in healthy donors. PCR was performed using 60 Vbeta and 13 Jbeta primers. Data came from immunoSEQ multiplex PCR; TCRdb stores just in-frame clones and leaves some out. The sample carries about 140,000 clones, under 70% recorded once. Sequenced sample: PBMCs. These receptors all stem from a man aged 25 to 45 in good health and CMV-seropositive.

The J gene is TRBJ2-2, the V gene TRBV10-1, with 9 bases fitting TRBD1. The CDR3 covers 15 residues. J gave up 5 bases and V 2 bases, and 3 bases lay outside the gene matches. CDR1 is WNHNN, CDR2 SYGVQD, per germline (reference sequence). The CDR3 reads CASSEGQGPTGELFF. The CDR3 DNA reads as TGCGCCAGCAGTGAGGGACAGGGGCCGACCGGGGAGCTGTTTTTT.

The chain carries TRBV30 and TRBJ2-5, with 11 bases lining up with TRBD2. V was clipped by 1 base and J by 8 bases; unmatched bases: 6. The CDR3 runs 14 residues. Germline values: CDR1 GTSNPN, CDR2 SVGIG (reference sequence). The CDR3 reads CAWSALAGAYTQYF. The CDR3 nucleotides are TGTGCCTGGAGTGCACTAGCGGGGGCGTACACCCAGTACTTC. The entire variable domain, with the rest obtained from reference TRBV30 and TRBJ2-5, is as follows: SQTIHQWPATLVQPVGSPLSLECTVEGTSNPNLYWYRQAAGRGLQLLFYSVGIGQISSEVPQNLSASRPQDRQFILSSKKLLLSDSGFYLCAWSALAGAYTQYFGPGTRLLVL.

This chain connects TRBV5-5 to TRBJ1-3; TRBD1 matches at 7 bases. CDR1 SGHKS and CDR2 YYEKEE come from the germline V gene (reference sequence). This CDR3 has 16 amino acids. J lost 3 bases, V lost 2 bases, and 8 bases had no gene match. CDR3 nucleotide sequence: TGTGCCAGCAGCTTTACAACGACAGGGTTTGGAAACACCATATATTTT. Translated: CASSFTTTGFGNTIYF.